Sequencing of this T cell receptor beta chain was carried out in a study of T cells in Graves' hyperthyroidism and ophthalmopathy (dated by TCRdb to the late 2010s). For the study in its entirety: Peripheral blood samples were taken at initial diagnosis, before any treatment was given. To identify distinguishing TCR V-J signatures, a discovery cohort of 100 patients was used, comprising some 45 with Graves' ophthalmopathy and approximately 57 with stable Graves' hyperthyroidism. Prospective prediction of ophthalmopathy was tested in an independent validation cohort consisting of 18 hyperthyroidism patients and about 17 patients who later progressed to ophthalmopathy. For training and testing, the 100 patients in the discovery cohort were randomly divided in a 7:3 ratio. In addition, the study compared T-cell repertoires in thyroid tissue and in blood from five to seven Graves' hyperthyroidism patients. Once sampling was done, hyperthyroidism patients were given methimazole at a starting dose of 30 mg daily, whereas ophthalmopathy patients were given high-dose intravenous methylprednisolone. According to the paper, TCR Vbeta CDR3 sequencing was carried out on 120 to 150 peripheral blood samples, which came from 40 to 45 ophthalmopathy, 70 to 80 hyperthyroidism and roughly 17 progressor patients. Overall study outcomes, separate from this receptor: In validation, the model predicted progression to ophthalmopathy with approximately 70% sensitivity and around 72% specificity, a median of around 6.6 months before onset. No statistical method was used to set the sample size in advance, and investigators knew the group allocation. A model built on a 13 V-J signature distinguished ophthalmopathy from stable hyperthyroidism, reaching roughly 88% sensitivity and around 81% specificity in cross-validation and 80%/75% in testing. Most expanded thyroid clonotypes (frequency above 0.001) were also detected in blood, suggesting blood repertoires may reflect thyroid immune responses.

Graves' hyperthyroidism was defined as stable when no progression to ophthalmopathy occurred over 18 months of follow-up. Hyperthyroidism patients were newly diagnosed, had a disease duration of under 2 months, and were aged 18 to 65 years. Exclusion was applied to patients with uncontrolled infections, other autoimmune diseases, pregnancy or lactation. Diagnoses were established on the basis of clinical symptoms, serum thyroxine and TRAb, thyroid ultrasound, and orbital computed tomography. Ficoll-Paque density gradient centrifugation was used to isolate PBMCs from around 10 ml of fresh peripheral blood. Total RNA was extracted using Trizol reagent, and RNA quality was assessed on an Agilent 2100 Bioanalyzer. There are many counts of this clonotype. Its cognate antigen has yet to be identified. No much larger clone exists at a distance of one base, and base qualities are not known. TCR beta CDR3 regions were amplified from RNA transcripts. The TCR CDR3 was subjected to a first round of RT-PCR using the HTBI primer set and the Qiagen OneStep RT-PCR kit. The libraries were constructed in a second round of multiplex PCR and then size-selected and purified. Libraries were sequenced paired-end with 100 bp reads on an Illumina HiSeq2000. The study's processing was this. SOAPnuke was used to process the raw data, removing reads that contained adapters or uncalled bases, had a mean Phred below 15, or lacked an exact match to the constant primer or identifier. COPE v1.2.5 was used to merge the high-quality paired reads, and each unique nucleotide sequence was defined as a clonotype. Clonotypes were aligned to IMGT TRBV, TRBD and TRBJ reference segments using MiTCR v1.1. The analysis included only V-J combinations with a frequency above 0.0001, which together covered roughly 99% of the repertoires. The TCS score was defined as the ratio of F50 (clonal expansion) to E x V (chaos), calculated using BLOSUM62-based TCRdist between CDR3 peptides within each V-J. Welch's t-statistics and random forest reduced fewer than 600 V-J features to 10 to 15, which were used in a naive Bayes classifier (R e1071). The public reads were reanalyzed by TCRdb: fastp trimming at Q25, MiXCR alignment, in-frame beta chains only. Merged by CDR3 protein, the rows form single entries marked with the most common genes and DNA. These V and J calls derive from TCRdb rather than the authors' analysis. The table for this sample lists about 400,000 distinct CDR3 sequences; under 15% of them were counted only once. The ten largest make up 30% to 35% of the sample.

V is trimmed back by 0 bases and J by 1 base, and the junction contains 7 bases that no gene match accounts for. Based on the germline V gene (reference sequence), the CDR1 and CDR2 sequences are MNHEY and SMNVEV. The CDR3 starts with the cysteine, ends with the phenylalanine, and has 18 residues. This entry keeps only the CDR3 DNA: 54 bases, framed from base 1. The TCR originated in a young woman with Graves' hyperthyroidism. The chain employs TRBV27 and TRBJ2-5; TRBD2 lines up with 11 middle nucleotides. Source material: blood. Here the CDR3 is given as CASSLSGRLAGPQETQYF. In nucleotides, the sequence is TGTGCCAGCAGTTTATCGGGTCGACTAGCGGGGCCCCAAGAGACCCAGTACTTC.